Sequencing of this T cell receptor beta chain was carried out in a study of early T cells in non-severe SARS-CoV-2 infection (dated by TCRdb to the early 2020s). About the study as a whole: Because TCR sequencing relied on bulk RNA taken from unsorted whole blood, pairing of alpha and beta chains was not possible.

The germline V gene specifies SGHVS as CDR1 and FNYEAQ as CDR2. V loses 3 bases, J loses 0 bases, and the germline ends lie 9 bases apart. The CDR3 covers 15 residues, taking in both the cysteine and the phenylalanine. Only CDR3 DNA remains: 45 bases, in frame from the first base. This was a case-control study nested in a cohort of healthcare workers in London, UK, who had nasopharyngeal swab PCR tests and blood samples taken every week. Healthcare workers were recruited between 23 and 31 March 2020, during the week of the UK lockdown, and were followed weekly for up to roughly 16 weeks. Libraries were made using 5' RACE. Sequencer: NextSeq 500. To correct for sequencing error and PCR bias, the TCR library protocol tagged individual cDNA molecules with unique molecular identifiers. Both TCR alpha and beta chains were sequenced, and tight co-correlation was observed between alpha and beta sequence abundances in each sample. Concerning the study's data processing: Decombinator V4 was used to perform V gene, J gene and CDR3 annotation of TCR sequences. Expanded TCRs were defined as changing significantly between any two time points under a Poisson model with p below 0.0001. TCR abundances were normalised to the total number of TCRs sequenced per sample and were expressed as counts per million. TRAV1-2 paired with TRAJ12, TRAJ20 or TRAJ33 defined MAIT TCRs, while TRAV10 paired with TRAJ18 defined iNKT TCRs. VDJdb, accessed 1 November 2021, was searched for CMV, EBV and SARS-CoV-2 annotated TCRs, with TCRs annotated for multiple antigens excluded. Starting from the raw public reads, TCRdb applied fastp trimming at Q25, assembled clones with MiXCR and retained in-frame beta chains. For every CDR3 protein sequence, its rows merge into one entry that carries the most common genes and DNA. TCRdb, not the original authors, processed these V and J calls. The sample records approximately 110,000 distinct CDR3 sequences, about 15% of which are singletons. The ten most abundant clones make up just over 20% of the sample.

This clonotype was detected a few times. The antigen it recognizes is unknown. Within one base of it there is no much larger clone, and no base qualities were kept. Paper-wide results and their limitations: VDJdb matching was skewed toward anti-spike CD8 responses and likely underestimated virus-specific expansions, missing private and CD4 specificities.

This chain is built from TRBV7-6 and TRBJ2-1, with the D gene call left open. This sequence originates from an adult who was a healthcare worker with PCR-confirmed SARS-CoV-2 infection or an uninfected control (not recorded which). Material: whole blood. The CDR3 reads CASSLQPYSYNEQFF. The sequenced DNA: TGTGCCAGCAGCTTGCAGCCTTACTCCTACAATGAGCAGTTCTTC. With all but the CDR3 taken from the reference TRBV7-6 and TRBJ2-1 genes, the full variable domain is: GAGVSQSPRYKVTKRGQDVALRCDPISGHVSLYWYRQALGQGPEFLTYFNYEAQQDKSGLPNDRFSAERPEGSISTLTIQRTEQRDSAMYRCASSLQPYSYNEQFFGPGTRLTVL.